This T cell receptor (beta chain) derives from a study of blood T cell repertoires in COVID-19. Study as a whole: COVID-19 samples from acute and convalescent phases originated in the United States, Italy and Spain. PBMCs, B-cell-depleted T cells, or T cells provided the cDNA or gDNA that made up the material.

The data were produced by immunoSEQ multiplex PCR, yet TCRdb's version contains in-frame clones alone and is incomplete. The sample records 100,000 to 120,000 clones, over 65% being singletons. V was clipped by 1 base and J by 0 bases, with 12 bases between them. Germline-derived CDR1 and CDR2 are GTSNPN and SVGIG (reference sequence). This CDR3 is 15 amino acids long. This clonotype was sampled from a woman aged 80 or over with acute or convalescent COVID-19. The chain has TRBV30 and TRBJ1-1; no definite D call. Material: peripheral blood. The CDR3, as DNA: TGTGCCTGGAGTGCTTTTGAGGGAATGAACACTGAAGCTTTCTTT. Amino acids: CAWSAFEGMNTEAFF.